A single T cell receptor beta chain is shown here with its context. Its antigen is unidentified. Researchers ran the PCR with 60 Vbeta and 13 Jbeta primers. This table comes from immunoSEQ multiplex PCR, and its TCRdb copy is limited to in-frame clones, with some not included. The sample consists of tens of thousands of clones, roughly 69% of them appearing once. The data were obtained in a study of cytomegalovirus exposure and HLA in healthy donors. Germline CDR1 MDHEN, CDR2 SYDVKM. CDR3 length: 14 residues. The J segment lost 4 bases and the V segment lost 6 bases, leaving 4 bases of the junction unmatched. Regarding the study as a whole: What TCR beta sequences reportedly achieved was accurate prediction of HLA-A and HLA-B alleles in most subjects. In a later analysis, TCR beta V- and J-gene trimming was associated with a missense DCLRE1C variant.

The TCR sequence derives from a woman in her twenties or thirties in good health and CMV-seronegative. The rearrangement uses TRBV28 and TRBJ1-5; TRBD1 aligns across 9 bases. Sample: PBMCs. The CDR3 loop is CASSPDRGNQPQHF. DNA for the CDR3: TGTGCCAGCAGCCCGGACAGGGGAAATCAGCCCCAGCATTTT.